The 18 T cell receptor beta chains reported below all come from one sample, sequenced in a study of blood T cell repertoires in COVID-19. The table came from immunoSEQ multiplex PCR; TCRdb's copy has only in-frame clones and leaves some out. In the table there are under 150,000 clones, around three quarters of which are singletons. The sequencing sample was made of peripheral blood. Every receptor here comes from a woman of 80 years or more with acute or convalescent COVID-19.

CDR3 amino acids: CASSDVLGQGNTEAFF. Written as DNA, the CDR3 is TGTGCCAGCAGTGACGTATTGGGACAGGGGAACACTGAAGCTTTCTTT. This chain links TRBV6-4 with TRBJ1-1, with TRBD1 matching over 9 bases. CDR3 length: 16 amino acids. Losses at the gene ends were 2 bases for V and 1 base for J; bases not matched to a gene: 5. Germline CDR1 and CDR2: MRHNA and SNTAGT.

This chain joins TRBV18 and TRBJ1-1; D is undetermined. In germline, CDR1 is KGHSH, CDR2 LQKENI. V gave up 2 bases and J gave up 7 bases, with 14 bases separating them. The CDR3 extends over 14 amino acids. DNA for the CDR3: TGTGCCAGCTCACCAATAAGTGTGGGCAATGAAGCTTTCTTT. Translating gives CASSPISVGNEAFF. The full variable domain, completed using reference TRBV18 and TRBJ1-1, is NAGVMQNPRHLVRRRGQEARLRCSPMKGHSHVYWYRQLPEEGLKFMVYLQKENIIDESGMPKERFSAEFPKEGPSILRIQQVVRGDSAAYFCASSPISVGNEAFFGQGTRLTVV.

The sample holds many counts of this clone. The chain carries TRBV6-5 and TRBJ2-3, with TRBD1 as a possible D gene (5 bases). V was trimmed by 5 bases and J by 2 bases, leaving 8 bases between them. CDR3 length: 13 residues. Germline-derived CDR1 and CDR2 are MNHEY and SVGAGI. The DNA for the CDR3 is TGTGCCAGCAGTCGACAGTTCACAGATACGCAGTATTTT. It codes for CASSRQFTDTQYF.

The sample holds one count of this clone. The rearrangement joins TRBV6-5 to TRBJ1-1; tentatively, D is TRBD1 (6 bases). CDR1 and CDR2 from the germline V gene are MNHEY and SVGAGI. This CDR3 contains 13 residues. Deletions cut 10 bases from V and 1 base from J, with 13 bases between. CDR3 coding DNA: TGTGCCACCTGCCGGGGGGCGAACACTGAAGCTTTCTTT. Protein sequence: CATCRGANTEAFF.

The chain combines TRBV18 with TRBJ1-5; 8 bases match TRBD1. The germline CDR1 and CDR2 sequences are KGHSH and LQKENI. CDR3 length equals 15 residues. J gave up 3 bases and V 3 bases, and 4 bases lay outside the gene matches. CDR3 nucleotide sequence: TGTGCCAGCTCACCCCAGACAGGGGACAATCAGCCCCAGCATTTT. Translation: CASSPQTGDNQPQHF. The full variable domain, with the rest looked up from reference TRBV18 and TRBJ1-5, is NAGVMQNPRHLVRRRGQEARLRCSPMKGHSHVYWYRQLPEEGLKFMVYLQKENIIDESGMPKERFSAEFPKEGPSILRIQQVVRGDSAAYFCASSPQTGDNQPQHFGDGTRLSIL.

Only one count was recorded for this clone. The rearrangement links TRBV9 to TRBJ2-3; no definite D call. The ends were cut back, 0 bases at V and 3 bases at J, with 11 bases in the middle. Germline CDR1 and CDR2: SGDLS and YYNGEE. The CDR3 is 15 amino acids. The CDR3 bases are TGTGCCAGCAGCGTAGGTTCCCTCAGGACAGATACGCAGTATTTT. It is translated as CASSVGSLRTDTQYF.

The J gene is TRBJ2-1, the V gene TRBV6-2 or TRBV6-3, with D possibly TRBD1 on 5 matching bases. V was trimmed by 3 bases and J by 6 bases, leaving 15 bases between them. From germline, CDR1 is MNHEY and CDR2 SVGEGT. The CDR3 is 15 amino acids. The CDR3 sequence: CASSYSRSQGNEQFF. In DNA, the CDR3 is TGTGCCAGCAGTTATAGTAGGAGTCAGGGCAATGAGCAGTTCTTC.

This chain uses TRBV4-1 with TRBJ2-7, with TRBD1 matching over 12 bases. From germline, CDR1 is MGHRA and CDR2 YSYEKL. The CDR3 runs to 16 residues. The J segment lost 5 bases and the V segment lost 4 bases, leaving 9 bases of the junction unmatched. CDR3 DNA sequence: TGCGCCAGCAGCCCGAAGCCGGGACAGGGGGCAAACGAGCAGTACTTC. Translation gives CASSPKPGQGANEQYF.

This clone was recorded a few times. This chain joins TRBV4-1 and TRBJ1-4, with D perhaps TRBD1 (6 bases). The CDR3 loop spans 15 amino acids. V shed 4 bases and J shed 2 bases, with 11 bases lying between them. Per the germline V gene, CDR1 is MGHRA and CDR2 is YSYEKL. DNA of the CDR3: TGCGCCAGCAGCCCCGGGGGGCTGACTAATGAAAAACTGTTTTTT. It specifies CASSPGGLTNEKLFF.

The rearrangement joins TRBV30 to TRBJ2-1, with TRBD2 matching 9 bases. This CDR3 is built from 15 residues. J gave up 8 bases and V 2 bases, and 10 bases lay outside the gene matches. Per the germline V gene, CDR1 is GTSNPN and CDR2 is SVGIG (reference sequence). CDR3 protein: CAWSTGGGAIDEQFF. DNA for the CDR3: TGTGCCTGGAGTACGGGCGGGGGGGCTATCGATGAGCAGTTCTTC.

The rearrangement joins TRBV7-9 to TRBJ2-7; the D gene is possibly TRBD1 (6 bases). The V gene's germline CDR1 is SEHNR and CDR2 FQNEAQ (reference sequence). The CDR3 extends over 13 amino acids. The ends were cut back, 6 bases at V and 0 bases at J, with 9 bases in the middle. The CDR3 region is CASRRDNSYEQYF. As DNA, the CDR3 is TGTGCCAGCAGGAGGGACAACTCCTACGAGCAGTACTTC.

In this sample, this clone turned up once. This chain uses TRBV5-1 with TRBJ2-5; perhaps TRBD1 as D (6 bases). Trimming removed 0 bases at V and 4 bases at J, with 13 bases between. The length of the CDR3 is 15 residues. CDR1 is SGHRS, CDR2 YFSETQ, per germline. CDR3 nucleotides: TGCGCCAGCAGCTTGGGGGACACCCGCGGAGAGACCCAGTACTTC. Protein sequence: CASSLGDTRGETQYF.

V usage is TRBV9 and J usage is TRBJ1-6; D is unresolved. Germline V gene data show CDR1 as SGDLS and CDR2 as YYNGEE. V lost 0 bases to trimming and J lost 6 bases, with 13 bases between them. CDR3 size: 16 residues. CDR3 residues: CASSVGGSRSNSPLHF. DNA for the CDR3: TGTGCCAGCAGCGTAGGAGGCAGTCGCTCTAATTCACCCCTCCACTTT.

J is TRBJ2-1 and V is TRBV5-1, with 8 nucleotides matching TRBD1. CDR1 and CDR2 (germline): SGHRS, YFSETQ. This CDR3 contains 16 residues. The ends lost 4 bases at V and 2 bases at J; junction bases unmatched: 8. The CDR3: CASSDGQGPTYNEQFF. CDR3 coding DNA: TGCGCCAGCAGCGACGGACAGGGACCAACCTACAATGAGCAGTTCTTC. The complete variable domain, with remaining parts taken from reference TRBV5-1 and TRBJ2-1, reads KAGVTQTPRYLIKTRGQQVTLSCSPISGHRSVSWYQQTPGQGLQFLFEYFSETQRNKGNFPGRFSGRQFSNSRSEMNVSTLELGDSALYLCASSDGQGPTYNEQFFGPGTRLTVL.

The rearrangement joins TRBV6-1 to TRBJ1-5, with D hard to call. V lost 1 base and J lost 5, with 12 bases in between. Germline V gives CDR1 MNHNS, CDR2 SASEGT. The CDR3 runs 15 residues. The CDR3: CASSEGLGGYQPQHF. The CDR3 DNA reads as TGTGCCAGCAGTGAAGGACTGGGAGGGTATCAGCCCCAGCATTTT.

The V and J genes are TRBV7-2 and TRBJ2-1; TRBD2 matches at 9 bases. This CDR3 comprises 15 residues. The trim removed 4 bases at V and 10 bases at J, leaving 11 bases unmatched. Germline assignment: CDR1 SGHTA and CDR2 FQGNSA. CDR3 coding DNA: TGTGCCAGCAGCTCAGCGGCTAGCGGGATCTCCGAGCAGTTCTTC. It specifies CASSSAASGISEQFF.

This clone was seen just once. This chain links TRBV7-9 with TRBJ2-7; 8 positions match TRBD1. Germline CDR1 is SEHNR and CDR2 is FQNEAQ (reference sequence). The CDR3 covers 15 residues. With 6 bases clipped from V and 4 bases from J, the junction kept 11 bases outside the gene matches. Here the CDR3 DNA reads TGTGCCAGCAGTCAAGGACAGGGAATTGGGTACGAGCAGTACTTC. Translation gives CASSQGQGIGYEQYF.

The chain combines TRBV5-5 with TRBJ1-6; 10 bases line up with TRBD1. CDR3 length: 17 residues. With 0 bases clipped from V and 5 bases from J, the junction kept 5 bases outside the gene matches. The germline gives CDR1 SGHKS, CDR2 YYEKEE (reference sequence). CDR3 protein: CASSLEGQGVNNSPLHF. The CDR3, as DNA: TGTGCCAGCAGCTTGGAAGGACAGGGGGTAAATAATTCACCCCTCCACTTT.